This T cell receptor beta chain emerged from a study of CD8 T cells in ankylosing spondylitis. General study points: In synovial fluid and blood from reactive arthritis, some motif variants were previously reported. Disease-linked clones were reportedly significantly enriched in matched ankylosing spondylitis synovial fluid.

TCRdb reprocessed the 5' RACE reads via MiXCR and lists one record per CDR3 protein. The table records some 15,000 distinct CDR3 sequences, 8.2% of them present only once. This CDR3 region has 12 residues. CDR1 is DFQATT, CDR2 SNEGSKA, per germline (reference sequence). This clonotype appeared many times. Its antigen remains unidentified. The gene calls are TRBV20-1 and TRBJ1-1, with D unclear. Sequenced sample: blood. This receptor was identified in a male donor with ankylosing spondylitis or in good health (not recorded which). CDR3 DNA sequence: TGCAGGGTCCAACGTCGGGCCACTGAAGCTTTCTTT. It specifies CRVQRRATEAFF.